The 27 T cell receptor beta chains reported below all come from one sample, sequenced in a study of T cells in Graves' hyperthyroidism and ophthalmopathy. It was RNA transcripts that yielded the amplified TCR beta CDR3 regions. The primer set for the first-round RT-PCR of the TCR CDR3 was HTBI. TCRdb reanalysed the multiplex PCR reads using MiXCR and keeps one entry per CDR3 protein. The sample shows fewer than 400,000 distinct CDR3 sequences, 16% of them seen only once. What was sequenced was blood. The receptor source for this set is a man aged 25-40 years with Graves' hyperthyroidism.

CDR3 protein: CASGPGGRAYEQYF. CDR3 in DNA: TGCGCCAGCGGCCCCGGGGGGCGGGCCTACGAGCAGTACTTC. The chain recombines TRBV5-1 with TRBJ2-7, with a tentative D call TRBD2 (7 bases). The germline V gene encodes CDR1 SGHRS and CDR2 YFSETQ. V gave up 7 bases and J gave up 2 bases, with 16 bases separating them. The CDR3 is 14 amino acids.

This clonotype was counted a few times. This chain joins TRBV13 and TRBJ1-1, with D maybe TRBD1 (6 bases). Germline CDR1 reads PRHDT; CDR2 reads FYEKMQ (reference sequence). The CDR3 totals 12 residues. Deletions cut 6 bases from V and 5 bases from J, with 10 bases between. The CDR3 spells CASRQGGTEAFF. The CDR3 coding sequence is TGTGCCAGCAGACAGGGAGGTACTGAAGCTTTCTTT.

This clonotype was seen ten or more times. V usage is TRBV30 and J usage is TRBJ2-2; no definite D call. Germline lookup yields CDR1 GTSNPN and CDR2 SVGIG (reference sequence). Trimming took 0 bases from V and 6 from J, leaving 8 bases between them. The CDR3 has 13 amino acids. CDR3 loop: CAWSVHRPGELFF. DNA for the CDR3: TGTGCCTGGAGTGTACACCGGCCCGGGGAGCTGTTTTTT.

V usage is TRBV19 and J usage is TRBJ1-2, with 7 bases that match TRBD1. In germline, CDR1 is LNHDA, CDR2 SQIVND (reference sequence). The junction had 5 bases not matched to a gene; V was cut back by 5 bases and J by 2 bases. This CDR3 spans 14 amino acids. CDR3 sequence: CASSPGTENYGYTF. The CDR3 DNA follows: TGTGCCAGTAGTCCCGGGACAGAGAACTATGGCTACACCTTC.

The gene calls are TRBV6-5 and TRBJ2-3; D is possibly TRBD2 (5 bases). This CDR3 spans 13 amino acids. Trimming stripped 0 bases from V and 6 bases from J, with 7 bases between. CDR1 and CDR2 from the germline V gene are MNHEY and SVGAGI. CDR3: CASSYSSGDTQYF. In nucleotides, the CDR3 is TGTGCCAGCAGTTACTCTTCGGGGGATACGCAGTATTTT.

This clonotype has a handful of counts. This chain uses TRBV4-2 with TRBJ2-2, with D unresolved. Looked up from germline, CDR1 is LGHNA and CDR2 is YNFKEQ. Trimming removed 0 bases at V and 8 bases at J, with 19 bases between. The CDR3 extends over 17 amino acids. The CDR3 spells CASSQEGNPMGSGELFF. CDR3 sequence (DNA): TGTGCCAGCAGCCAAGAAGGCAATCCCATGGGGTCTGGGGAGCTGTTTTTT.

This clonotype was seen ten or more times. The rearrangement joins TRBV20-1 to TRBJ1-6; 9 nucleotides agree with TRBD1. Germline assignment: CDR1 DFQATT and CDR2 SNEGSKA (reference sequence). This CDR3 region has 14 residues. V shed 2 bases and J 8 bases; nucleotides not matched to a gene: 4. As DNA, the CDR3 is TGCAGTGCTAGATCGTGGACAGGGGATTCACCCCTCCACTTT. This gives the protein CSARSWTGDSPLHF.

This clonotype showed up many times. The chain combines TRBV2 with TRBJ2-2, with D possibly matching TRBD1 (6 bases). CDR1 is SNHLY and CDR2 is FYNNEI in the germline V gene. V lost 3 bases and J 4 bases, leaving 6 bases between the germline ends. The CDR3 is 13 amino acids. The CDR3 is CASSDRGTGELFF. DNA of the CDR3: TGTGCCAGCAGTGACAGGGGCACCGGGGAGCTGTTTTTT.

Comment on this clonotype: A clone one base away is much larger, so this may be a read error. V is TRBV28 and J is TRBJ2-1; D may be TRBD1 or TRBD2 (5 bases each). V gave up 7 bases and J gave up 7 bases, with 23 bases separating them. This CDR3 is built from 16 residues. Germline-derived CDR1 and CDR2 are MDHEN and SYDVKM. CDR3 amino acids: CASKGPGLGSRNEQFF. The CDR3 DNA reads TGTGCCAGCAAGGGACCGGGGCTAGGGTCTAGGAATGAGCAGTTCTTC.

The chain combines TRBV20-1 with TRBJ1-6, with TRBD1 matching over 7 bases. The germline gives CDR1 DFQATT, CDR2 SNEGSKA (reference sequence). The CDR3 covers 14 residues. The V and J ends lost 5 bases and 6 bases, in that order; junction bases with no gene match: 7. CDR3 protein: CSARQGTFNSPLHF. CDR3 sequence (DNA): TGCAGTGCTCGACAGGGCACCTTTAATTCACCCCTCCACTTT.

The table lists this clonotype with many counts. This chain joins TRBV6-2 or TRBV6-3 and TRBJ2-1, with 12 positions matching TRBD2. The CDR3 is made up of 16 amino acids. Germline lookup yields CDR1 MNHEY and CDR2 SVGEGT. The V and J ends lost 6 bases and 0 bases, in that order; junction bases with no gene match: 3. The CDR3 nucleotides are TGTGCCAGCAGCCTAGCGGGAGGGAACTCCTACAATGAGCAGTTCTTC. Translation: CASSLAGGNSYNEQFF.

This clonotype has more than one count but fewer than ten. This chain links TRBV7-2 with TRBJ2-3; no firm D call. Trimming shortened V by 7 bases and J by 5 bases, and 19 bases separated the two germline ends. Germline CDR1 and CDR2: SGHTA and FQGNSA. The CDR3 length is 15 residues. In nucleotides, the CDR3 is TGTGCCAGCATCGCCGCGCGTAGGGCCATAGATACGCAGTATTTT. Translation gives CASIAARRAIDTQYF.

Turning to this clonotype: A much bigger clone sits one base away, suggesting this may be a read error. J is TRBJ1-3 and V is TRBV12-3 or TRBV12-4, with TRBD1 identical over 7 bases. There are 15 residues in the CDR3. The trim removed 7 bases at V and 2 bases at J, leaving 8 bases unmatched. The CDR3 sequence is CASTRNRGPGNTIYF. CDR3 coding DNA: TGTGCCAGCACCCGGAACAGGGGCCCTGGAAACACCATATATTTT.

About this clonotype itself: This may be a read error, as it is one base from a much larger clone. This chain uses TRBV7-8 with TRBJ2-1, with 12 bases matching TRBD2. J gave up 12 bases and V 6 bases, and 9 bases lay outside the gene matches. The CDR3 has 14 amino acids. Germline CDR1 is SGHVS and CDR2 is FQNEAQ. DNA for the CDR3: TGTGCCAGCAGACTAGCGGGAGGTTTTGGTGGGCAGTTCTTC. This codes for CASRLAGGFGGQFF.

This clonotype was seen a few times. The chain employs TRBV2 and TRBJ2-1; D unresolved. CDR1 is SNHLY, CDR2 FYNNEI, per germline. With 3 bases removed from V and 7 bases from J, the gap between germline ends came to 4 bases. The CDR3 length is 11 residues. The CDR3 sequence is CASSDSNEQFF. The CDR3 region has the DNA TGTGCCAGCAGTGACTCGAATGAGCAGTTCTTC.

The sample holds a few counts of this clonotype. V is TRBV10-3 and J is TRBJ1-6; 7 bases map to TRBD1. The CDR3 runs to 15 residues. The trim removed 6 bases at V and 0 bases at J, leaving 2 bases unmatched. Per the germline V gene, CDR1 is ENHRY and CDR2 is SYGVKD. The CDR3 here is CAIRDRSSYNSPLHF. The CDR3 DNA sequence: TGTGCCATCAGGGACAGGAGCTCCTATAATTCACCCCTCCACTTT.

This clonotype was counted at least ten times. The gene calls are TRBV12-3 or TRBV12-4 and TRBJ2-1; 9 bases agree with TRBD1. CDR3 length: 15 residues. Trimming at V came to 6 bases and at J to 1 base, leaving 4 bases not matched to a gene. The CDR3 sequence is CASRPGTGSYNEQFF. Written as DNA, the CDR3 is TGTGCCAGCAGGCCCGGGACAGGGTCCTACAATGAGCAGTTCTTC.

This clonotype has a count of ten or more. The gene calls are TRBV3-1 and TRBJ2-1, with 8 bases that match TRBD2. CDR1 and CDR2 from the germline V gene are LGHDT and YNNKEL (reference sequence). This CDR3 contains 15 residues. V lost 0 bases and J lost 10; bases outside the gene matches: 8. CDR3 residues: CASSQEPAGVPEQFF. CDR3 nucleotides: TGTGCCAGCAGCCAAGAGCCAGCGGGGGTACCAGAGCAGTTCTTC.

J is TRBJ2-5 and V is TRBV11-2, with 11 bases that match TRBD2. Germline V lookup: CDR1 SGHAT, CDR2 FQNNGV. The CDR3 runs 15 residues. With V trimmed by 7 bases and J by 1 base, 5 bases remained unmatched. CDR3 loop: CASNPGTSGQETQYF. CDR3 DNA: TGTGCCAGCAACCCCGGGACTAGCGGCCAAGAGACCCAGTACTTC.

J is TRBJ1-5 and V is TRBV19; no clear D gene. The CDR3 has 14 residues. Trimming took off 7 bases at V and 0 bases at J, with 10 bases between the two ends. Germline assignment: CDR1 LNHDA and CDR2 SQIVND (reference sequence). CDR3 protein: CASTGVSSNQPQHF. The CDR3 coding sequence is TGTGCCAGTACTGGGGTCTCTAGCAATCAGCCCCAGCATTTT.

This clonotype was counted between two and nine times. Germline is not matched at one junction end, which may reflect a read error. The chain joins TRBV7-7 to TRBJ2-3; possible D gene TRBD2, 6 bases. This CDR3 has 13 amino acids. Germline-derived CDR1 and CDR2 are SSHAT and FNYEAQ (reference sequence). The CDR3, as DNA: TGTGCTAGCAGCCCACTGGAGGGAGATACGCAGTATTTT. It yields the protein CASSPLEGDTQYF.

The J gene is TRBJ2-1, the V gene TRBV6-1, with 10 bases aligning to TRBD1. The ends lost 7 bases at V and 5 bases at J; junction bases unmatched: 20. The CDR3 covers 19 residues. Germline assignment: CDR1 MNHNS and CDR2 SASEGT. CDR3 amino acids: CASTPHDRTGTGVDNEQFF. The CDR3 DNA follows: TGTGCCAGCACCCCACACGACCGTACCGGGACAGGGGTCGACAATGAGCAGTTCTTC.

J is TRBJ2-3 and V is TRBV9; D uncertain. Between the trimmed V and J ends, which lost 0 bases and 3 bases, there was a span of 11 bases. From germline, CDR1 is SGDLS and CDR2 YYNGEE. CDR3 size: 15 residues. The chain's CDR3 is CASSVDVGETDTQYF. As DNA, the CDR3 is TGTGCCAGCAGCGTAGATGTTGGTGAGACAGATACGCAGTATTTT.

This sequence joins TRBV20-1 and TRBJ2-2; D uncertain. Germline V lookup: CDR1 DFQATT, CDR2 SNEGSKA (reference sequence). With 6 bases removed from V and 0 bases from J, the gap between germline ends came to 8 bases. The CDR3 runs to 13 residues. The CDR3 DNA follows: TGCAGTGCGCGGAACGCGAACACCGGGGAGCTGTTTTTT. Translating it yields CSARNANTGELFF.

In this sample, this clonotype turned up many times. The CDR3 DNA reads as TGTGCCAGCAGTTTAGCCAGCTGGGGGGCTTATGGCTACACCTTC. Its protein product is CASSLASWGAYGYTF. This chain links TRBV28 with TRBJ1-2; D perhaps matches TRBD1 (6 bases). Germline-derived CDR1 and CDR2 are MDHEN and SYDVKM. This CDR3 spans 15 amino acids. Trimming shortened V by 2 bases and J by 5 bases, and 15 bases separated the two germline ends.

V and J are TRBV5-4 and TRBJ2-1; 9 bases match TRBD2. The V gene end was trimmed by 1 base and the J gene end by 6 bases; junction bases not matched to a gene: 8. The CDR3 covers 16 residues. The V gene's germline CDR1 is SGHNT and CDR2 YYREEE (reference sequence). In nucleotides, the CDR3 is TGTGCCAGCAGCTTGAGAATAGCGGGAGAGGGCAATGAGCAGTTCTTC. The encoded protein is CASSLRIAGEGNEQFF.

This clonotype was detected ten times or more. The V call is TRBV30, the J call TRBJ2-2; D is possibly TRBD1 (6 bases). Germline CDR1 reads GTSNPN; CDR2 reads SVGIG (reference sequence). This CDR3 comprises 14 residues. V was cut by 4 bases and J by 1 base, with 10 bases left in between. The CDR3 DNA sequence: TGTGCCTGGACCCAGGGACAGAACACCGGGGAGCTGTTTTTT. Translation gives CAWTQGQNTGELFF.